One sample yielded the 19 T cell receptor beta chains listed below, sequenced in a study of T cell responses to AZD1222 COVID-19 vaccine. Measured with immunoSEQ multiplex PCR; TCRdb has only the in-frame clones, and not every one. The sample lists under 150,000 clones; roughly 91% were seen once. This specimen was peripheral blood, taken on day 0 of AZD1222 vaccination. The receptors here all came from an adult in good health.

The chain carries TRBV7-2 and TRBJ1-1; the match to TRBD1 covers 9 bases. The V and J ends lost 5 bases and 3 bases, in that order; junction bases with no gene match: 7. The CDR3 runs to 15 residues. Germline V gene sequence: CDR1 SGHTA, CDR2 FQGNSA. This CDR3 is CASSAWTGVDTEAFF. The DNA of the CDR3 is TGTGCCAGCAGCGCCTGGACAGGGGTGGACACTGAAGCTTTCTTT.

The J gene is TRBJ2-7, the V gene TRBV6-2 or TRBV6-3; 7 bases line up with TRBD1. Germline V gives CDR1 MNHEY, CDR2 SVGEGT. The CDR3 consists of 14 residues. J was trimmed by 4 bases and V by 5 bases; bases with no gene match: 8. CDR3 DNA: TGTGCCAGCAGTACCCTACAGGGGTTATACGAGCAGTACTTC. This encodes CASSTLQGLYEQYF.

This chain's CDR3 is CASSNTNEQFF. In nucleotides, the CDR3 is TGTGCCAGCAGCAACACCAATGAGCAGTTCTTC. V and J are TRBV6-2 or TRBV6-3 and TRBJ2-1; the D is unclear. V was cut by 6 bases and J by 6 bases, with 6 bases left in between. The length of the CDR3 is 11 residues. CDR1 is MNHEY and CDR2 is SVGEGT in the germline V gene.

This chain connects TRBV19 to TRBJ1-2; 7 positions agree with TRBD1. This CDR3 is 16 amino acids long. Germline V CDR1 and CDR2: LNHDA, SQIVND (reference sequence). V lost 4 bases, J lost 8 bases, and 16 bases stayed unmatched. The CDR3 protein is CASSKRQGIEIGGYTF. CDR3 nucleotide sequence: TGTGCCAGTAGTAAGCGACAGGGAATAGAAATCGGCGGCTACACCTTC.

The chain recombines TRBV21-1 with TRBJ2-5; TRBD2 is the table's D call, not checked against the DNA. TRBV21-1 represents a pseudogene. The CDR3 is made up of 13 amino acids. The CDR3 DNA reads as TGTGCCAGCAGCAAACAACGGGTGGAGACCCAGTACTTC. Translated, it gives CASSKQRVETQYF.

This rearrangement joins TRBV5-1 to TRBJ1-2; no reliable D call. CDR1 is SGHRS, CDR2 YFSETQ, per germline. This CDR3 has 12 residues. Trimming pared 2 bases from V and 5 bases from J, leaving 7 bases between. The CDR3 DNA reads as TGCGCCAGCAGCTTTGATCATTATGGCTACACCTTC. This translates into CASSFDHYGYTF.

V gene TRBV9 combines with J gene TRBJ2-5, with D perhaps TRBD1 or TRBD2 (5 bases each). Germline V gene data show CDR1 as SGDLS and CDR2 as YYNGEE. Trimming removed 0 bases from V and 1 base from J, with 16 bases in between. This CDR3 has 17 residues. CDR3 in DNA: TGTGCCAGCAGCGTAGCTCCGTCTGGGACCCCCCAAGAGACCCAGTACTTC. It specifies CASSVAPSGTPQETQYF. Using reference TRBV9 and TRBJ2-5 for the parts outside the CDR3, the full variable domain is DSGVTQTPKHLITATGQRVTLRCSPRSGDLSVYWYQQSLDQGLQFLIQYYNGEERAKGNILERFSAQQFPDLHSELNLSSLELGDSALYFCASSVAPSGTPQETQYFGPGTRLLVL.

This chain's CDR3 is CASSQDYELIITDTQYF. As DNA, the CDR3 is TGCGCCAGCAGCCAAGATTACGAGTTGATAATCACAGATACGCAGTATTTT. The genes are TRBV4-3 and TRBJ2-3; no clear D gene. Germline assignment: CDR1 LGHNA and CDR2 YSLEER. The germline V and J ends were trimmed by 0 bases and 2 bases, with 15 bases remaining between them. The CDR3 sequence is 17 residues long.

V gene TRBV6-6 combines with J gene TRBJ1-2, with 9 bases aligning to TRBD1. Unmatched junction bases numbered 13, after V lost 5 bases and J lost 0 bases. Germline V gene lookup returns CDR1 MNHNY and CDR2 SVGAGI (reference sequence). The CDR3 loop spans 18 amino acids. CDR3 in DNA: TGTGCCAGCAGTCGGGGAGTAGCGGGACAGGGCTCTAACTATGGCTACACCTTC. Amino acids: CASSRGVAGQGSNYGYTF.

The chain is built from TRBV5-4 and TRBJ2-7; 7 positions match TRBD2. The V gene's germline CDR1 is SGHNT and CDR2 YYREEE (reference sequence). The CDR3 length is 13 residues. After removal of 2 bases from V and 3 bases from J, the junction contained 2 bases not matched to a gene. The CDR3 region is CASSFSGGYEQYF. In nucleotides, the CDR3 is TGTGCCAGCAGCTTTTCGGGGGGCTACGAGCAGTACTTC.

The J gene is TRBJ1-5, the V gene TRBV7-9; the D gene is possibly TRBD1 (5 bases). The CDR3 is 14 residues long. V lost 3 bases and J lost 5, with 11 bases in between. The V gene's germline CDR1 is SEHNR and CDR2 FQNEAQ (reference sequence). CDR3 DNA: TGTGCCAGCAGCTTCAGGGATCTGGATCAGCCCCAGCATTTT. It codes for CASSFRDLDQPQHF.

The chain links TRBV5-4 to TRBJ2-7; the D gene could be TRBD1 or TRBD2 (6 bases each). With 1 base removed from V and 6 bases from J, the gap between germline ends came to 8 bases. The CDR3 is 12 residues long. The V gene's germline CDR1 is SGHNT and CDR2 YYREEE (reference sequence). CDR3 sequence reads: CASSLKGGEQYF. CDR3 DNA sequence: TGTGCCAGCAGCTTGAAGGGGGGCGAGCAGTACTTC.

V and J are TRBV27 and TRBJ1-1; the D is unclear. The CDR3 runs to 15 residues. Trimming left V 3 bases short and J 5 bases short, with 16 bases between. Germline V gene data show CDR1 as MNHEY and CDR2 as SMNVEV (reference sequence). Here the CDR3 DNA reads TGTGCCAGCAGTTTCACTCGGGCGGTAGATACTGAAGCTTTCTTT. Translation gives CASSFTRAVDTEAFF.

The chain has TRBV12-3 or TRBV12-4 and TRBJ2-7; possibly TRBD1 for D (6 bases). The CDR3 totals 12 residues. The V gene lost 5 bases and the J gene lost 12 bases, with 17 bases spanning the gap. The CDR3 region has the DNA TGTGCCAGCAGTCCCTTAAGGACAGTTGTGTACTTC. It is translated as CASSPLRTVVYF.

The chain links TRBV3-1 (or the pseudogene TRBV3-2) to TRBJ2-3, with D perhaps matching TRBD2 (6 bases). The CDR3 sequence is 17 residues long. V was cut by 1 base and J by 4 bases, with 18 bases left in between. Germline CDR1 and CDR2: LGHDT and YNNKEL (reference sequence). Written as DNA, the CDR3 is TGTGCCAGCAGCCAAGGGAGGGATAGCGCCACCCCAGATACGCAGTATTTT. As protein: CASSQGRDSATPDTQYF.

The chain combines TRBV5-1 with TRBJ1-1, with a weak D call TRBD1 (5 bases). This CDR3 comprises 16 residues. Germline values: CDR1 SGHRS, CDR2 YFSETQ. V gave up 4 bases and J gave up 1 base, with 17 bases separating them. The CDR3 DNA sequence: TGCGCCAGCAGCCTGGGGGGAAGTGGATGGAACACTGAAGCTTTCTTT. Amino acid sequence: CASSLGGSGWNTEAFF. The full variable domain, its missing parts supplied by reference TRBV5-1 and TRBJ1-1, is KAGVTQTPRYLIKTRGQQVTLSCSPISGHRSVSWYQQTPGQGLQFLFEYFSETQRNKGNFPGRFSGRQFSNSRSEMNVSTLELGDSALYLCASSLGGSGWNTEAFFGQGTRLTVV.

This sequence joins TRBV19 and TRBJ1-6, with D uncertain. V lost 2 bases and J lost 0, with 11 bases in between. Germline lookup yields CDR1 LNHDA and CDR2 SQIVND (reference sequence). The CDR3 contains 17 residues. The CDR3 sequence: CASSINQGSSYNSPLHF. The CDR3 DNA sequence: TGTGCCAGTAGTATAAATCAAGGAAGCTCCTATAATTCACCCCTCCACTTT.

The CDR3, as DNA: TGTGCCAGCTCTAGCGGGGGTGGGGGTGAGCAGTTCTTC. Protein: CASSSGGGGEQFF. V gene TRBV19 combines with J gene TRBJ2-1; 10 bases agree with TRBD2. This CDR3 region has 13 residues. Germline lookup yields CDR1 LNHDA and CDR2 SQIVND (reference sequence). V trimming: 9 bases; J trimming: 9 bases; junction bases outside the gene matches: 8.

J is TRBJ1-2 and V is TRBV19; possible D gene TRBD1, 6 bases. The CDR3 has 17 amino acids. V lost 6 bases and J 0 bases, leaving 20 bases between the germline ends. The germline CDR1 and CDR2 sequences are LNHDA and SQIVND (reference sequence). This chain's CDR3 is CASRLLGTNLANYGYTF. The CDR3 DNA reads TGTGCCAGTAGGCTCCTCGGGACAAACCTCGCTAACTATGGCTACACCTTC. The variable domain in full, with the rest retrieved from reference TRBV19 and TRBJ1-2, is DGGITQSPKYLFRKEGQNVTLSCEQNLNHDAMYWYRQDPGQGLRLIYYSQIVNDFQKGDIAEGYSVSREKKESFPLTVTSAQKNPTAFYLCASRLLGTNLANYGYTFGSGTRLTVV.